The source of this T cell receptor beta chain is a study of T cell responses to AZD1222 COVID-19 vaccine. Comment on this clone: Its antigen is not known.

The table came from immunoSEQ multiplex PCR; TCRdb's copy has only in-frame clones and leaves some out. The sample lists 140,000 to 150,000 clones, about 93% occurring once. V dropped 7 bases and J dropped 4 bases, with 13 bases sitting between them. The CDR3 contains 13 residues. In germline, CDR1 is LNHDA, CDR2 SQIVND (reference sequence). Study findings and constraints: Within unmutated variant regions lay the reported targets of nearly half of spike-specific TCRs. Only five or six individuals given AZD1222 were seropositive at baseline. Repertoires were sampled only after the peak T cell response.

The sequence derives from an adult in good health. The sequences come from peripheral blood, collected on day 0 of AZD1222 vaccination. This chain joins TRBV19 and TRBJ1-2; D is unclear. In DNA, the CDR3 is TGTGCCAGTAACCGTCCGGCCGGCTATGGCTACACCTTC. Translated, it gives CASNRPAGYGYTF.